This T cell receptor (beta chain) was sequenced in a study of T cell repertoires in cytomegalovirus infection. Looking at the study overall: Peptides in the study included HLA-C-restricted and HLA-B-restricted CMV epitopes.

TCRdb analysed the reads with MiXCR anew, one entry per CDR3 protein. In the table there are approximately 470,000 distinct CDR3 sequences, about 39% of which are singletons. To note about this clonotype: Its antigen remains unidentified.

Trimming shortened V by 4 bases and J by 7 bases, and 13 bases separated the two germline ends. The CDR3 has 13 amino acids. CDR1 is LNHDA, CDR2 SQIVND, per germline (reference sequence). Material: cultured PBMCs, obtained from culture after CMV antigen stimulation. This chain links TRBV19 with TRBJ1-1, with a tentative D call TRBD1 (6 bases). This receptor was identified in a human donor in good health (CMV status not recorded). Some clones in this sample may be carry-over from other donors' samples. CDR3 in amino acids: CASSTTGRGEAFF. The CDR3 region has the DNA TGTGCCAGTAGTACTACAGGGAGGGGTGAAGCTTTCTTT.